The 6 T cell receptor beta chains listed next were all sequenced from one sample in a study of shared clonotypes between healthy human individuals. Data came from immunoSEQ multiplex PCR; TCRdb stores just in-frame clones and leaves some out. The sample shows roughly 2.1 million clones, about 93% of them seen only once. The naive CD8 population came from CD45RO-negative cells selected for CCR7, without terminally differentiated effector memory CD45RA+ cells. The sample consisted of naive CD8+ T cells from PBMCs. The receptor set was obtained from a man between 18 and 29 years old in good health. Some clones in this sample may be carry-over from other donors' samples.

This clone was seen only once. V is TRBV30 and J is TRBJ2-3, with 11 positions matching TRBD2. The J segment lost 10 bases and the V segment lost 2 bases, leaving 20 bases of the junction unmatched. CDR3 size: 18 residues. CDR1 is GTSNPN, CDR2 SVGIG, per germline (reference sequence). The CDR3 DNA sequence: TGTGCCTGGAGTAGCCCGCCTAGGAGACTAGCGGGACCTTGGGCGCAGTATTTT. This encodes CAWSSPPRRLAGPWAQYF. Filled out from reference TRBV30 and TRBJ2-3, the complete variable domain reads SQTIHQWPATLVQPVGSPLSLECTVEGTSNPNLYWYRQAAGRGLQLLFYSVGIGQISSEVPQNLSASRPQDRQFILSSKKLLLSDSGFYLCAWSSPPRRLAGPWAQYFGPGTRLTVL.

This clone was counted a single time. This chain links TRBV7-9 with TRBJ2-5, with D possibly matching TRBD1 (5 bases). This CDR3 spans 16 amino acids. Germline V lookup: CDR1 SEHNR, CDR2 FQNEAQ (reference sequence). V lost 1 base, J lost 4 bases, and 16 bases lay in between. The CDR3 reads CASSLGPQAAAETQYF. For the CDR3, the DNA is TGTGCCAGCAGCTTAGGGCCACAGGCCGCGGCAGAGACCCAGTACTTC.

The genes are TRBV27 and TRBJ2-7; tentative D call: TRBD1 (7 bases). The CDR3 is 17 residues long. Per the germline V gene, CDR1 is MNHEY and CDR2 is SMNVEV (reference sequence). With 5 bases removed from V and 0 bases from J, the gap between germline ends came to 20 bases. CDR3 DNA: TGTGCCAGCAGTCGAACCATCACAGGGGACTTCTCCTACGAGCAGTACTTC. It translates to CASSRTITGDFSYEQYF.

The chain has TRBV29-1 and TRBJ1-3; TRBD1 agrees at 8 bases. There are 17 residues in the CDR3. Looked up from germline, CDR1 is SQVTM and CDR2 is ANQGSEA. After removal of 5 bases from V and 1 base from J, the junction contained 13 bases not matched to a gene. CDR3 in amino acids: CSVRGQATEASGNTIYF. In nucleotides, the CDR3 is TGCAGCGTTAGGGGACAGGCCACCGAAGCTTCTGGAAACACCATATATTTT.

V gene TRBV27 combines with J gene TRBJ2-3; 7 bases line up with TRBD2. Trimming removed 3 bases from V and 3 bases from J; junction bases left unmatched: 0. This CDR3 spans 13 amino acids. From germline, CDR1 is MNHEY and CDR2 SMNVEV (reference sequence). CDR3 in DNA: TGTGCCAGCAGTTTGCGGGAGACAGATACGCAGTATTTT. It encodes CASSLRETDTQYF.

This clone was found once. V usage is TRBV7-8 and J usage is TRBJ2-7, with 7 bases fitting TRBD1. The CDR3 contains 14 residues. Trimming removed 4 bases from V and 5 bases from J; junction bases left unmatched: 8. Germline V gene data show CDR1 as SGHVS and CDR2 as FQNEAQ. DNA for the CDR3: TGTGCCAGCAGCTCTACAGGGGCAGTCGACGAGCAGTACTTC. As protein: CASSSTGAVDEQYF.